This T cell receptor (beta chain) was recorded in a study of OX40 agonist ivuxolimab in advanced cancers. Looking at the study overall: People in dose escalation had one of these cancers: hepatocellular carcinoma, melanoma, renal cell or head and neck cancer. A mean age of approximately 60 years, range about 20 to 79, was recorded, and over 65% were male.

Points on this clone: Its antigen is unidentified.

Blood got drawn at baseline, again on cycle 4 day 1, and then on cycle 7 day 1. Generated by immunoSEQ multiplex PCR, the TCRdb table keeps only in-frame clones and is missing some. The sample yields tens of thousands of clones, approximately 90% seen once. Overall study findings and caveats: Some of the lowest clonal expansion was seen in partial responders at 0.1-3.0 mg/kg.

Sequences were derived from CD4+ or CD8+ T cells sorted from blood, sampled in a trial of the OX40 agonist ivuxolimab. This clonotype was obtained from an adult with an advanced solid tumor such as melanoma, head and neck, liver or kidney cancer.

CDR3: CASSPPLVGNYGYTF. The CDR3, as DNA: TGTGCCAGCTCACCACCGTTAGTTGGCAACTATGGCTACACCTTC. This chain uses TRBV18 with TRBJ1-2; no clear D. The CDR3 has 15 amino acids. V was trimmed by 0 bases and J by 2 bases, leaving 10 bases between them. Per the germline V gene, CDR1 is KGHSH and CDR2 is LQKENI.